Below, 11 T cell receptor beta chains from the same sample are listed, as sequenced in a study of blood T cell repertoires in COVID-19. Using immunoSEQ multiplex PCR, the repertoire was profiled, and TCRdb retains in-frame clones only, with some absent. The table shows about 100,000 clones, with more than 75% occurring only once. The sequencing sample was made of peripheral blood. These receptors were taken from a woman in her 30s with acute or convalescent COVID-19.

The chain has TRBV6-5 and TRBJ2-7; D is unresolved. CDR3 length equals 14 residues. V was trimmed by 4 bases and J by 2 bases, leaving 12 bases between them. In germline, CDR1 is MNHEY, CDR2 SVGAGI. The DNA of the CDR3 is TGTGCCAGCAGTTCTCCAACAGATACCTACGAGCAGTACTTC. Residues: CASSSPTDTYEQYF.

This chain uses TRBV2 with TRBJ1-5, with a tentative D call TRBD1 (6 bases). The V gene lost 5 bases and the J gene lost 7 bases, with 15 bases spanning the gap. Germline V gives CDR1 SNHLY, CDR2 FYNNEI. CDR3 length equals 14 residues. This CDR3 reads CASSLIQGGQPQHF. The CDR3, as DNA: TGTGCCAGCAGTCTAATACAGGGCGGACAGCCCCAGCATTTT. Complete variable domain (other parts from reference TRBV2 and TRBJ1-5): EPEVTQTPSHQVTQMGQEVILRCVPISNHLYFYWYRQILGQKVEFLVSFYNNEISEKSEIFDDQFSVERPDGSNFTLKIRSTKLEDSAMYFCASSLIQGGQPQHFGDGTRLSIL.

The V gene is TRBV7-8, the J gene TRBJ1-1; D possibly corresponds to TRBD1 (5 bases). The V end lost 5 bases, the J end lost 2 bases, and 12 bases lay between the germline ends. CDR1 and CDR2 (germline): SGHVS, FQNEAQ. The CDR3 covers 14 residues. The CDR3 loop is CASSPGGENTEAFF. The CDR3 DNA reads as TGTGCCAGCAGCCCGGGGGGGGAAAACACTGAAGCTTTCTTT.

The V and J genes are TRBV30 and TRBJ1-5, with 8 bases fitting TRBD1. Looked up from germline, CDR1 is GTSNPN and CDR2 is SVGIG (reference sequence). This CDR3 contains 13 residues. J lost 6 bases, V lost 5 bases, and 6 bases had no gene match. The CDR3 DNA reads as TGTGCCTGGCGACAGGGGATGGGTCAGCCCCAGCATTTT. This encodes CAWRQGMGQPQHF.

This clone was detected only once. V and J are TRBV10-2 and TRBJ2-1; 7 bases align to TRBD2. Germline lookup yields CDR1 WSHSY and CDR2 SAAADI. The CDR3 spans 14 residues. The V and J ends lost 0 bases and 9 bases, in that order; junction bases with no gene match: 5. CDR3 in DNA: TGCGCCAGCAGTGAGTCCTCCTCGGGAGGTGAGCAGTTCTTC. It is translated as CASSESSSGGEQFF.

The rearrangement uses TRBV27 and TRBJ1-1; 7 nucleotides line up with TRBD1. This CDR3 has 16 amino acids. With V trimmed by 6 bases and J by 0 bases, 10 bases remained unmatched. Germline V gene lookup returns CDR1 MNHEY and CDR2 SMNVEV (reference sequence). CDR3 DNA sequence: TGTGCCAGCAGGACCAAACAGGGGTCCCTGAACACTGAAGCTTTCTTT. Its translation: CASRTKQGSLNTEAFF.

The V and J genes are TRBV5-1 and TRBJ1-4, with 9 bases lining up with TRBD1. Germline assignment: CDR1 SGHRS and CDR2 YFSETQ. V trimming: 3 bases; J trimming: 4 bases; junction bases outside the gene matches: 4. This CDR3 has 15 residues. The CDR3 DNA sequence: TGCGCCAGCAGCTCGACGACAGGGGGTAATGAAAAACTGTTTTTT. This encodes CASSSTTGGNEKLFF.

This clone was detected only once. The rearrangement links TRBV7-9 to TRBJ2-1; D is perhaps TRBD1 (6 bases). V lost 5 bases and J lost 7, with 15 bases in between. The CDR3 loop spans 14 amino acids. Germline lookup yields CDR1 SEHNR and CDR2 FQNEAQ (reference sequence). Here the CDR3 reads CASSRTGSGNEQFF. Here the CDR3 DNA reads TGTGCCAGCAGCCGAACAGGGAGTGGGAATGAGCAGTTCTTC.

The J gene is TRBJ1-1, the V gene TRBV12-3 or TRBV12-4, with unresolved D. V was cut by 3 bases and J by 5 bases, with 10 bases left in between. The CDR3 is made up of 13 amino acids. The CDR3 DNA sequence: TGTGCCAGCAGTTTCGCGGGGAGTACTGAAGCTTTCTTT. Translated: CASSFAGSTEAFF.

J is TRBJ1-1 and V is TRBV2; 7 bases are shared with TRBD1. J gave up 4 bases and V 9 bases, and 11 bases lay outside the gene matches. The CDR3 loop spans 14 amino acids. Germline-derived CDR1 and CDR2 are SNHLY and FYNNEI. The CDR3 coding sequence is TGTGCCAGTGGGGCCCAGGGGGTTGTCACTGAAGCTTTCTTT. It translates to CASGAQGVVTEAFF.

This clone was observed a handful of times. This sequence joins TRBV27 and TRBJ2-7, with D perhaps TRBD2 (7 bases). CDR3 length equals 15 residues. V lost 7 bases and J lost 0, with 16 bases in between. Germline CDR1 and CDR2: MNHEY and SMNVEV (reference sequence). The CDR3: CASMKGGGLSYEQYF. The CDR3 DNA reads TGTGCCAGCATGAAGGGGGGGGGCCTCTCCTACGAGCAGTACTTC.